This passage covers 21 T cell receptor beta chains from one sample sequenced in a study of control samples from healthy donors and cancer patients (dated by TCRdb to the early 2020s). The protocol used for the library was the immunoSEQ multiplex PCR assay. The source is immuneACCESS, and TCRdb retained only in-frame sequences with V and J called. Part of the clones is not carried over; for the studies checked, unresolved V genes explain less than half of this, and the remainder is unexplained. This sample comprises approximately 110,000 clones, just over 90% of them detected only once. The ten largest clonotypes hold about 7.2% of the sample. Input material: blood. These receptors were collected from a young woman in good health.

The chain combines TRBV28 with TRBJ2-2; D is undetermined. This CDR3 spans 14 amino acids. Germline V gene lookup returns CDR1 MDHEN and CDR2 SYDVKM. Trimming stripped 3 bases from V and 6 bases from J, with 11 bases between. The CDR3 region is CASSFETPAGELFF. DNA of the CDR3: TGTGCCAGCAGTTTTGAGACGCCGGCCGGGGAGCTGTTTTTT. The complete variable domain, with remaining parts taken from reference TRBV28 and TRBJ2-2, reads DVKVTQSSRYLVKRTGEKVFLECVQDMDHENMFWYRQDPGLGLRLIYFSYDVKMKEKGDIPEGYSVSREKKERFSLILESASTNQTSMYLCASSFETPAGELFFGEGSRLTVL.

The gene calls are TRBV5-5 and TRBJ2-7; 8 bases match TRBD1. Germline CDR1 and CDR2: SGHKS and YYEKEE (reference sequence). This CDR3 is built from 19 residues. V shed 4 bases, J shed 3 bases, and the junction held 21 bases outside the gene matches. CDR3 bases: TGTGCCAGCAGCCGGTTGGCGACAGGGGACAGGTACGGCCGCTACGAGCAGTACTTC. This translates into CASSRLATGDRYGRYEQYF.

With regard to this clone: At one of its ends the junction is not consistent with the germline gene, which may arise from a read error. The J gene is TRBJ2-7, the V gene TRBV15; D unresolved. The CDR3 spans 12 residues. Germline CDR1 LNHNV, CDR2 YYDKDF (reference sequence). For the CDR3, the DNA is TGTGCCGCCAGCAGAGAGACCTACGAGCAGTACTTC. Its protein is CAASRETYEQYF.

The V call is TRBV7-6, the J call TRBJ2-5; 13 bases are shared with TRBD2. The junction had 7 bases not matched to a gene; V was cut back by 4 bases and J by 5 bases. Germline V gene data show CDR1 as SGHVS and CDR2 as FNYEAQ. The length of the CDR3 is 16 residues. CDR3 sequence (DNA): TGTGCCAGCAGCTCCCTTGGACTAGCGGGAGCCGAGACCCAGTACTTC. Its translation: CASSSLGLAGAETQYF.

The CDR3, as DNA: TGTGCCAGCAATCCCTATGGGGGGCTCCAGCCCCAGCATTTT. It codes for CASNPYGGLQPQHF. The chain links TRBV6-5 to TRBJ1-5, with D maybe TRBD1 (6 bases). Germline values: CDR1 MNHEY, CDR2 SVGAGI. V shed 7 bases and J shed 7 bases, with 17 bases lying between them. This CDR3 has 14 amino acids.

The V gene is TRBV7-9, the J gene TRBJ2-7, with TRBD2 as a possible D gene (6 bases). V gave up 2 bases and J gave up 2 bases, with 10 bases separating them. The germline V gene encodes CDR1 SEHNR and CDR2 FQNEAQ (reference sequence). CDR3 length: 14 residues. This chain's CDR3 is CASSLRAGPYEQYF. CDR3 nucleotide sequence: TGTGCCAGCAGCTTAAGGGCGGGACCCTACGAGCAGTACTTC.

This rearrangement joins TRBV6-5 to TRBJ2-7, with TRBD2 matching over 10 bases. Germline V gene lookup returns CDR1 MNHEY and CDR2 SVGAGI. The CDR3 runs 16 residues. V lost 4 bases and J lost 5; bases outside the gene matches: 11. The CDR3 loop is CASSLVSSGSTHEQYF. The CDR3 region has the DNA TGTGCCAGCAGTTTAGTCTCTAGCGGGAGTACCCACGAGCAGTACTTC.

In this sample, this clone turned up a few times. V gene TRBV7-2 combines with J gene TRBJ2-7; the match to TRBD2 covers 15 bases. Trimming took 4 bases from V and 6 from J; bases not matched to a gene: 7. Germline V gene data show CDR1 as SGHTA and CDR2 as FQGNSA. The CDR3 is 16 amino acids. In DNA, the CDR3 is TGTGCCAGCAGCTCCCGGACTAGCGGGGGGGCCGGCGAGCAGTACTTC. It specifies CASSSRTSGGAGEQYF.

This clone was detected only once. The rearrangement joins TRBV7-8 to TRBJ2-3, with 10 nucleotides matching TRBD2. Germline V lookup: CDR1 SGHVS, CDR2 FQNEAQ. The junction had 10 bases not matched to a gene; V was cut back by 5 bases and J by 2 bases. The CDR3 is 17 amino acids. As DNA, the CDR3 is TGTGCCAGCAGCCCCCGCGTCCTAGCGGGAGCCACAGATACGCAGTATTTT. Translated, it gives CASSPRVLAGATDTQYF.

The genes are TRBV19 and TRBJ1-1; D call uncertain. The CDR3 runs 13 residues. From germline, CDR1 is LNHDA and CDR2 SQIVND (reference sequence). V dropped 6 bases and J dropped 0 bases, with 8 bases sitting between them. As DNA, the CDR3 is TGTGCCAGTAGGTCGGGATTGAACACTGAAGCTTTCTTT. Translating it yields CASRSGLNTEAFF.

This clone was recorded once. CDR3 in DNA: TGTGCCAGCAGTGAAGTCTCTAGCGGAAAAGATACGCAGTATTTT. Protein: CASSEVSSGKDTQYF. This chain uses TRBV2 with TRBJ2-3; 7 nucleotides match TRBD2. Germline loops: CDR1 SNHLY, CDR2 FYNNEI. V dropped 1 base and J dropped 5; count of bases not matched to a gene: 6. The CDR3 runs 15 residues.

The chain has TRBV7-6 and TRBJ2-7, with 8 bases aligning to TRBD1. The germline CDR1 and CDR2 sequences are SGHVS and FNYEAQ. After removal of 5 bases from V and 2 bases from J, the junction contained 8 bases not matched to a gene. The length of the CDR3 is 15 residues. Written as DNA, the CDR3 is TGTGCCAGCAGCCCTCAGGACAGGGCGACCTACGAGCAGTACTTC. Its protein product is CASSPQDRATYEQYF.

CDR3 amino acids: CASSQVYTGELFF. CDR3 in DNA: TGTGCCAGTAGCCAGGTTTACACCGGGGAGCTGTTTTTT. V is TRBV19 and J is TRBJ2-2; D unresolved. This CDR3 spans 13 amino acids. Germline V CDR1 and CDR2: LNHDA, SQIVND (reference sequence). The V gene lost 6 bases and the J gene lost 3 bases, with 8 bases spanning the gap. The complete variable domain, with remaining parts taken from reference TRBV19 and TRBJ2-2, reads DGGITQSPKYLFRKEGQNVTLSCEQNLNHDAMYWYRQDPGQGLRLIYYSQIVNDFQKGDIAEGYSVSREKKESFPLTVTSAQKNPTAFYLCASSQVYTGELFFGEGSRLTVL.

The V gene is TRBV28, the J gene TRBJ1-5; 9 nucleotides agree with TRBD1. From germline, CDR1 is MDHEN and CDR2 SYDVKM. J gave up 4 bases and V 1 base, and 8 bases lay outside the gene matches. The CDR3 sequence is 17 residues long. The CDR3 DNA is TGTGCCAGCAGTTTATCGTCCGGGACAGGGTCGAATCAGCCCCAGCATTTT. Protein sequence: CASSLSSGTGSNQPQHF.

This chain connects TRBV6-5 to TRBJ1-2; D remains unclear. CDR1 MNHEY and CDR2 SVGAGI come from the germline V gene. CDR3 length: 14 residues. V was trimmed by 10 bases and J by 2 bases, leaving 17 bases between them. CDR3 sequence reads: CANKEGYLNYGYTF. Here the CDR3 DNA reads TGTGCCAATAAGGAGGGCTACCTAAACTATGGCTACACCTTC.

The chain recombines TRBV28 with TRBJ1-5; a possible D gene is TRBD1 (5 bases). V was pared by 3 bases and J by 8 bases, with 17 bases between. Germline loops: CDR1 MDHEN, CDR2 SYDVKM. The CDR3 is made up of 15 amino acids. The CDR3 DNA sequence: TGTGCCAGCAGTTTTTTCGGGGGTTTGGGTGAGCCCCAGCATTTT. It specifies CASSFFGGLGEPQHF.

The chain links TRBV9 to TRBJ2-7; D might be TRBD1 or TRBD2, each matching 6 bases. There are 15 residues in the CDR3. Trimming removed 0 bases from V and 4 bases from J, with 14 bases in between. Germline V gene lookup returns CDR1 SGDLS and CDR2 YYNGEE. The CDR3 reads CASSVELGGRYEQYF. DNA for the CDR3: TGTGCCAGCAGCGTAGAACTCGGGGGCAGGTACGAGCAGTACTTC.

The rearrangement joins TRBV5-1 to TRBJ2-2; D is uncertain. The CDR3 totals 16 residues. V lost 6 bases and J lost 0, with 15 bases in between. Germline-derived CDR1 and CDR2 are SGHRS and YFSETQ. The CDR3: CASTSSVSTNTGELFF. The CDR3 bases are TGCGCCAGCACCTCAAGTGTCTCCACGAACACCGGGGAGCTGTTTTTT.

This clone appeared once. This chain links TRBV18 with TRBJ2-7, with D perhaps TRBD2 (5 bases). Trimming pared 2 bases from V and 3 bases from J, leaving 14 bases between. The CDR3 loop spans 15 amino acids. The germline V gene has CDR1 KGHSH and CDR2 LQKENI. The CDR3 bases are TGTGCCAGCTCACCATTGCGGGCCTGGATCTACGAGCAGTACTTC. It encodes CASSPLRAWIYEQYF.

The chain joins TRBV19 to TRBJ1-5, with D possibly TRBD1 on 6 matching bases. This CDR3 is 15 amino acids long. Trimming removed 4 bases from V and 5 bases from J, with 15 bases in between. From germline, CDR1 is LNHDA and CDR2 SQIVND (reference sequence). The CDR3 here is CASSTRQASYQPQHF. The CDR3 region has the DNA TGTGCCAGTAGTACACGACAGGCAAGTTATCAGCCCCAGCATTTT.

The J gene is TRBJ2-5, the V gene TRBV7-8; 10 bases line up with TRBD2. The J segment lost 1 base and the V segment lost 4 bases, leaving 3 bases of the junction unmatched. The CDR3 is 15 amino acids. Per germline, CDR1 SGHVS and CDR2 FQNEAQ. Here the CDR3 DNA reads TGTGCCAGCAGCTCACCTAGCGGGGGCCAAGAGACCCAGTACTTC. This encodes CASSSPSGGQETQYF.